This TCR beta chain came from a study of Graves' ophthalmopathy and Graves' hyperthyroidism. Study results and limitations: Most expanded clonotypes from thyroid (those above 0.001 frequency) were also found in blood.

Amplified material comprised TCR beta CDR3 regions derived from RNA transcripts. The first-round RT-PCR employed HTBI primers together with the Qiagen OneStep RT-PCR kit. A multiplex PCR was then performed as the second round. A single record per CDR3 protein comes from TCRdb applying MiXCR to the multiplex PCR reads. The profile covers 230,000 or so distinct CDR3 sequences, with 45% appearing a single time and approximately 44% taken by the ten largest. This clonotype was detected only a few times. Its antigen is still unknown. V was shortened by 0 bases and J by 4 bases, with 10 bases between the two germline ends. Germline V gene lookup returns CDR1 MGHRA and CDR2 YSYEKL. The CDR3 sequence is 16 residues long.

The rearrangement links TRBV4-1 to TRBJ1-6; the D gene is possibly TRBD1 (5 bases). This receptor was identified in an adult man with Graves' ophthalmopathy. Material: peripheral blood. CDR3 sequence reads: CASSQERGLYNSPLHF. The DNA of the CDR3 is TGCGCCAGCAGCCAAGAACGGGGACTTTATAATTCACCCCTCCACTTT.